The 16 T cell receptor beta chains below come from one sample, sequenced in a study of blood T cells in healthy people across ages. It was with a sample-barcoded 5' primer and a J-beta primer mix that a second PCR of roughly 7 to 11 cycles was run. One entry per CDR3 protein results from TCRdb running MiXCR on the 5' RACE reads. The table includes about 1,400,000 distinct CDR3 sequences, around 59% detected once. What was sequenced was blood. These receptors all come from a man younger than 30 in good health.

The CDR3 sequence: CASTALAGEYKGQYF. CDR3 nucleotides: TGTGCCAGCACCGCGCTAGCGGGAGAATATAAAGGGCAGTACTTC. The V gene is TRBV7-2, the J gene TRBJ2-4, with TRBD2 matching 10 bases. Germline V CDR1 and CDR2: SGHTA, FQGNSA. The CDR3 loop spans 15 amino acids. V lost 7 bases and J lost 13; bases outside the gene matches: 16.

This clonotype came up once. This chain connects TRBV20-1 to TRBJ2-5; TRBD1 is a possible D gene (6 bases). The CDR3 spans 13 residues. Germline loops: CDR1 DFQATT, CDR2 SNEGSKA (reference sequence). V lost 6 bases, J lost 1 base, and 12 bases lay in between. The CDR3 region has the DNA TGCAGTGCCGCACAGGGAACCCAAGAGACCCAGTACTTC. Protein product: CSAAQGTQETQYF.

The V and J genes are TRBV6-2 or TRBV6-3 and TRBJ2-7; no clear D. The V gene lost 7 bases and the J gene lost 0 bases, with 13 bases spanning the gap. This CDR3 contains 14 residues. Germline loops: CDR1 MNHEY, CDR2 SVGEGT. The CDR3 sequence is CASTRRSLSYEQYF. The DNA for the CDR3 is TGTGCCAGCACCAGACGCAGTCTCTCCTACGAGCAGTACTTC.

This chain links TRBV7-9 with TRBJ1-1, with D perhaps TRBD1 (5 bases). V shed 5 bases and J shed 1 base, with 20 bases lying between them. The CDR3 is 17 amino acids. Germline V lookup: CDR1 SEHNR, CDR2 FQNEAQ (reference sequence). CDR3 region: CASSPPVRGKRNTEAFF. The CDR3 DNA follows: TGTGCCAGCAGCCCCCCGGTCCGGGGGAAACGGAACACTGAAGCTTTCTTT.

The chain links TRBV25-1 to TRBJ2-4; TRBD2 matches at 7 bases. After removal of 5 bases from V and 8 bases from J, the junction contained 15 bases not matched to a gene. This CDR3 is 16 amino acids long. CDR1 MGHDK and CDR2 SYGVNS come from the germline V gene. CDR3 sequence (DNA): TGTGCCAGCAGTCCCCTGGTAGGCTTGGGGGGGGACATTCAGTACTTC. This sequence encodes CASSPLVGLGGDIQYF. Combining the CDR3 with reference TRBV25-1 and TRBJ2-4 gives the whole variable domain EADIYQTPRYLVIGTGKKITLECSQTMGHDKMYWYQQDPGMELHLIHYSYGVNSTEKGDLSSESTVSRIRTEHFPLTLESARPSHTSQYLCASSPLVGLGGDIQYFGAGTRLSVL.

This clonotype was detected ten times or more. This chain connects TRBV6-5 to TRBJ2-7; D ambiguous. This CDR3 is built from 14 residues. With 0 bases removed from V and 7 bases from J, the gap between germline ends came to 13 bases. In germline, CDR1 is MNHEY, CDR2 SVGAGI. CDR3 region: CASSYSIPSEEQYF. The CDR3 coding sequence is TGTGCCAGCAGTTACTCGATACCCTCCGAGGAGCAGTACTTC.

This chain connects TRBV10-2 to TRBJ2-7; D unresolved. V gave up 7 bases and J gave up 6 bases, with 19 bases separating them. Germline loops: CDR1 WSHSY, CDR2 SAAADI. The CDR3 contains 14 residues. The CDR3 loop is CASKTDPFGGEQYF. The CDR3 nucleotides read TGCGCCAGCAAGACGGACCCCTTCGGTGGCGAGCAGTACTTC.

In the case of this clonotype: Sequence at one end of the junction differs from germline and may be a read error. J is TRBJ1-5 and V is TRBV18; D is uncertain. CDR1 is KGHSH, CDR2 LQKENI, per germline. The CDR3 sequence is 15 residues long. As DNA, the CDR3 is TGTGCCAGCTCATCACCGATCCAAGGCAATCAGCCCCAGCATTTT. Translation gives CASSSPIQGNQPQHF.

This chain connects TRBV4-3 to TRBJ1-1; 8 bases agree with TRBD1. The J segment lost 2 bases and the V segment lost 1 base, leaving 9 bases of the junction unmatched. The germline V gene encodes CDR1 LGHNA and CDR2 YSLEER. The CDR3 runs to 17 residues. For the CDR3, the DNA is TGCGCCAGCAGCCAAGGTATGGACAGGGAGCCCAACACTGAAGCTTTCTTT. Translated: CASSQGMDREPNTEAFF.

The chain joins TRBV20-1 to TRBJ2-3, with TRBD2 matching 7 bases. Germline V gene data show CDR1 as DFQATT and CDR2 as SNEGSKA (reference sequence). V shed 6 bases and J 6 bases; nucleotides not matched to a gene: 21. The CDR3 consists of 17 residues. The CDR3 protein is CSAGYERAGSRADTQYF. In nucleotides, the CDR3 is TGCAGTGCGGGCTACGAAAGAGCGGGATCGAGGGCCGATACGCAGTATTTT.

The J gene is TRBJ2-7, the V gene TRBV30, with 9 bases identical to TRBD1. V lost 2 bases to trimming and J lost 4 bases; unmatched junction nucleotides: 9. CDR3 length equals 15 residues. Germline CDR1 reads GTSNPN; CDR2 reads SVGIG (reference sequence). The CDR3 coding sequence is TGTGCCTGGAGTATGGACAGGGGCTTAGCATACGAGCAGTACTTC. This translates into CAWSMDRGLAYEQYF. The whole variable domain, remainder taken from reference TRBV30 and TRBJ2-7, is SQTIHQWPATLVQPVGSPLSLECTVEGTSNPNLYWYRQAAGRGLQLLFYSVGIGQISSEVPQNLSASRPQDRQFILSSKKLLLSDSGFYLCAWSMDRGLAYEQYFGPGTRLTVT.

The CDR3 protein is CASSQDRARALTGELFF. In nucleotides, the CDR3 is TGTGCCAGCAGCCAAGATCGGGCGCGGGCCCTCACCGGGGAGCTGTTTTTT. The chain links TRBV3-1 to TRBJ2-2, with D possibly being TRBD2 (5 bases). CDR1 and CDR2 (germline): LGHDT, YNNKEL (reference sequence). There are 17 residues in the CDR3. V was shortened by 0 bases and J by 4 bases, with 15 bases between the two germline ends.

This clonotype appeared a few times. V and J are TRBV20-1 and TRBJ2-7; 9 bases match TRBD1. Germline values: CDR1 DFQATT, CDR2 SNEGSKA (reference sequence). Germline trimming cut 3 bases from V and 7 bases from J; bases unmatched to any gene: 7. The CDR3 length is 13 residues. CDR3 region: CSARYDRGEEQYF. CDR3 in DNA: TGCAGTGCTAGGTACGACAGGGGGGAAGAGCAGTACTTC.

This clonotype was seen only a few times. J is TRBJ2-1 and V is TRBV10-3; TRBD2 matches at 10 bases. The CDR3 covers 16 residues. CDR1 ENHRY and CDR2 SYGVKD come from the germline V gene. The trim removed 7 bases at V and 8 bases at J, leaving 14 bases unmatched. In DNA, the CDR3 is TGTGCCATCAAGTGGGGAAGCGGGAGGGCTTGGGATGAGCAGTTCTTC. It yields the protein CAIKWGSGRAWDEQFF.

In this sample, this clonotype turned up once. The chain links TRBV28 to TRBJ2-5, with TRBD1 as a possible D gene (5 bases). V gave up 5 bases and J gave up 4 bases, with 14 bases separating them. CDR3 length: 14 amino acids. Germline V gives CDR1 MDHEN, CDR2 SYDVKM. This CDR3 is CASSPRGRGETQYF. The CDR3 nucleotides read TGTGCCAGCAGTCCCCGAGGAAGGGGAGAGACCCAGTACTTC.

This clonotype was detected only a few times. This rearrangement joins TRBV11-2 to TRBJ1-6; D uncertain. Germline V CDR1 and CDR2: SGHAT, FQNNGV. The CDR3 is made up of 21 amino acids. The V end was cut by 3 bases, the J end by 0 bases, with 24 bases between. The CDR3 loop reads CASSLSFPWPNPSSYNSPLHF. The CDR3 nucleotides are TGTGCCAGCAGCTTGAGTTTTCCTTGGCCGAACCCTAGCTCCTATAATTCACCCCTCCACTTT.